One T cell receptor (beta chain) is described in this entry. The target antigen is unknown. The sample originates from a study of breast tumors, draining lymph nodes, adjacent tissues. This CDR3 comprises 15 residues. The germline V and J ends were trimmed by 2 bases and 4 bases, with 12 bases remaining between them. Germline CDR1 SNHLY, CDR2 FYNNEI. The study's findings and limits: That most tumor T cells come from lymph nodes remained unproven.

Using its own MiXCR run on the multiplex PCR reads, TCRdb lists one record per CDR3 protein. The sample holds 33,000 or so distinct CDR3 sequences; roughly 69% are singletons and the top ten take over 15%. The sequence derives from a female donor with breast cancer. Some clones in this sample may be carry-over from other donors' samples. The V and J genes are TRBV2 and TRBJ1-3; possibly TRBD1 for D (6 bases). Specimen: breast tumor tissue. The CDR3 sequence: CASSELGGRGNTIYF. The CDR3 DNA reads TGTGCCAGCAGTGAACTCGGGGGGCGAGGAAACACCATATATTTT. The whole variable domain, filled in from reference TRBV2 and TRBJ1-3, reads EPEVTQTPSHQVTQMGQEVILRCVPISNHLYFYWYRQILGQKVEFLVSFYNNEISEKSEIFDDQFSVERPDGSNFTLKIRSTKLEDSAMYFCASSELGGRGNTIYFGEGSWLTVV.